The 22 T cell receptor beta chains listed next were all sequenced from one sample in a study of blood T cell repertoires in COVID-19. Profiling relied on immunoSEQ multiplex PCR, and the TCRdb table lists in-frame clones only, not all of them. The data show about 170,000 clones, around three quarters seen once. Sequenced input: PBMCs or T cells enriched from blood (not recorded which). The receptors shown here come from a woman in her 70s in a cohort exposed to, infected with or recovered from COVID-19 (not recorded which).

This clone was recorded only once. The gene calls are TRBV7-9 and TRBJ1-2; 7 nucleotides agree with TRBD1. CDR1 is SEHNR, CDR2 FQNEAQ, per germline (reference sequence). V lost 2 bases to trimming and J lost 6 bases; unmatched junction nucleotides: 9. The CDR3 totals 15 residues. The CDR3 bases are TGTGCCAGCAGCTTAATGGGCCTAGGGGGCGATGGCTACACCTTC. This codes for CASSLMGLGGDGYTF.

The V gene is TRBV18, the J gene TRBJ1-3; D unclear. Between the trimmed V and J ends, which lost 8 bases and 8 bases, there was a span of 13 bases. The CDR3 loop spans 12 amino acids. Germline values: CDR1 KGHSH, CDR2 LQKENI. CDR3 in amino acids: CASTGNEDTIYF. CDR3 in DNA: TGTGCCAGCACCGGGAACGAGGACACCATATATTTT.

This chain joins TRBV27 and TRBJ2-3; D not resolved. Germline loops: CDR1 MNHEY, CDR2 SMNVEV (reference sequence). This CDR3 has 13 amino acids. V was clipped by 7 bases and J by 0 bases, with 8 bases between them. CDR3 loop: CASTTTSTDTQYF. In DNA, the CDR3 is TGTGCCAGCACAACGACTAGCACAGATACGCAGTATTTT.

This CDR3 reads CASSILGARVPQHF. DNA for the CDR3: TGTGCCAGTAGTATTCTAGGGGCCCGAGTGCCCCAGCATTTT. V gene TRBV19 combines with J gene TRBJ1-5; a weak D match, TRBD1 (5 bases). Trimming pared 3 bases from V and 9 bases from J, leaving 15 bases between. CDR1 is LNHDA and CDR2 is SQIVND in the germline V gene (reference sequence). CDR3 length: 14 amino acids.

This sequence joins TRBV2 and TRBJ2-5, with TRBD1 as a possible D gene (5 bases). V lost 7 bases and J lost 1, with 16 bases in between. In germline, CDR1 is SNHLY, CDR2 FYNNEI. This CDR3 contains 15 residues. The CDR3 protein is CASTLQAGIQETQYF. In nucleotides, the CDR3 is TGTGCCAGCACCCTACAGGCTGGGATCCAAGAGACCCAGTACTTC.

The table lists this clone with a count of one. V gene TRBV7-9 combines with J gene TRBJ2-7; 7 bases align to TRBD2. Germline CDR1 SEHNR, CDR2 FQNEAQ (reference sequence). The length of the CDR3 is 14 residues. The V segment lost 5 bases and the J segment 6 bases; nucleotides outside the gene matches: 10. CDR3 amino acids: CASSPYGLGGEQYF. The CDR3 DNA is TGTGCCAGCAGCCCCTACGGACTAGGCGGCGAGCAGTACTTC.

This clone was seen a handful of times. V and J are TRBV6-2 or TRBV6-3 and TRBJ2-3; perhaps TRBD2 as D (6 bases). Trimming took off 6 bases at V and 8 bases at J, with 15 bases between the two ends. The CDR3 is 13 residues long. Germline V gene sequence: CDR1 MNHEY, CDR2 SVGEGT. For the CDR3, the DNA is TGTGCCAGCAGATACAGAGCGGGCCTTACGCAGTATTTT. Amino acid sequence: CASRYRAGLTQYF.

The chain employs TRBV12-3 or TRBV12-4 and TRBJ2-3, with D perhaps TRBD1 (6 bases). This CDR3 spans 11 amino acids. V dropped 6 bases and J dropped 9 bases, with 10 bases sitting between them. The CDR3 bases are TGTGCCAGCAGCATCGGACAGACGCAGTATTTT. It translates to CASSIGQTQYF.

The chain employs TRBV11-1 and TRBJ2-1, with a tentative D call TRBD1 (6 bases). Germline CDR1 and CDR2: SGHAT and FQDESV (reference sequence). Trimming pared 4 bases from V and 6 bases from J, leaving 16 bases between. The CDR3 has 15 residues. CDR3 protein: CASSYGRDTSNEQFF. Here the CDR3 DNA reads TGTGCCAGCAGCTACGGACGGGACACAAGCAATGAGCAGTTCTTC.

This rearrangement joins TRBV21-1 to TRBJ1-5; the DNA was not compared with TRBD1, the D call given in the table. TRBV21-1 is deemed a pseudogene. This CDR3 is built from 15 residues. CDR3 residues: CASRGTKASNQPQHF. The CDR3 DNA reads as TGTGCCAGCAGGGGGACAAAAGCTAGCAATCAGCCCCAGCATTTT.

This clone has more than one count but fewer than ten. The chain uses TRBV29-1 and TRBJ2-7; 7 bases align to TRBD1. The CDR3 totals 12 residues. The ends lost 3 bases at V and 6 bases at J; junction bases unmatched: 5. Germline loops: CDR1 SQVTM, CDR2 ANQGSEA. Here the CDR3 DNA reads TGCAGCGTTGAGTTAGGGGGCACCGAGCAGTACTTC. Translation: CSVELGGTEQYF.

The chain links TRBV2 to TRBJ2-7, with D perhaps TRBD2 (5 bases). The CDR3 consists of 16 residues. Trimming left V 0 bases short and J 6 bases short, with 18 bases between. Germline assignment: CDR1 SNHLY and CDR2 FYNNEI. In nucleotides, the CDR3 is TGTGCCAGCAGTGAAGCGTTAGTAGAGGCTGCGGGCGAGCAGTACTTC. Amino acids: CASSEALVEAAGEQYF.

The J gene is TRBJ2-3, the V gene TRBV19, with 9 positions matching TRBD1. The CDR3 totals 14 residues. Germline lookup yields CDR1 LNHDA and CDR2 SQIVND (reference sequence). The ends lost 10 bases at V and 8 bases at J; junction bases unmatched: 13. CDR3 loop: CATNDRGDSGTQYF. The CDR3 region has the DNA TGTGCCACCAACGACAGGGGGGATTCTGGTACGCAGTATTTT.

Concerning this clone: At one end the junction does not follow the germline gene, possibly because of a read error. The chain joins TRBV7-7 to TRBJ2-1; 10 bases align to TRBD2. The germline gives CDR1 SSHAT, CDR2 FNYEAQ (reference sequence). There are 18 residues in the CDR3. CDR3 bases: TGTGCTAGCAGCCGCACTAGCGGGATTACCCGCTCCTACAATGAGCAGTTCTTC. It codes for CASSRTSGITRSYNEQFF.

This clone came up many times. The gene calls are TRBV7-9 and TRBJ2-7; a weak D match, TRBD1 (5 bases). Looked up from germline, CDR1 is SEHNR and CDR2 is FQNEAQ (reference sequence). V gave up 1 base and J gave up 6 bases, with 16 bases separating them. CDR3 size: 15 residues. CDR3 in amino acids: CASSLDSTGPGEQYF. In DNA, the CDR3 is TGTGCCAGCAGCTTAGATTCCACAGGCCCCGGCGAGCAGTACTTC.

This chain uses TRBV7-3 with TRBJ2-1; 8 positions agree with TRBD1. V dropped 4 bases and J dropped 0; count of bases not matched to a gene: 5. From germline, CDR1 is SGHTA and CDR2 FQGTGA. This CDR3 contains 16 residues. The CDR3 bases are TGTGCCAGCAGCTGGACAGGGAGCAGCTCCTACAATGAGCAGTTCTTC. Protein: CASSWTGSSSYNEQFF.

V and J are TRBV6-2 or TRBV6-3 and TRBJ2-3; 13 nucleotides line up with TRBD2. CDR1 is MNHEY and CDR2 is SVGEGT in the germline V gene. The trim removed 5 bases at V and 4 bases at J, leaving 6 bases unmatched. The CDR3 is 16 residues long. Here the CDR3 DNA reads TGTGCCAGCAGTCGGACTAGCGGGAGTGGCGCAGATACGCAGTATTTT. It yields the protein CASSRTSGSGADTQYF.

The chain is built from TRBV18 and TRBJ1-1; D not resolved. Per germline, CDR1 KGHSH and CDR2 LQKENI. Trimming took off 1 base at V and 1 base at J, with 4 bases between the two ends. The CDR3 contains 13 residues. The CDR3 DNA reads as TGTGCCAGCTCACCACAAGCGAACACTGAAGCTTTCTTT. Protein product: CASSPQANTEAFF.

The chain links TRBV6-5 to TRBJ2-7; 10 positions match TRBD2. V dropped 2 bases and J dropped 2; count of bases not matched to a gene: 6. The length of the CDR3 is 16 residues. CDR1 and CDR2 from the germline V gene are MNHEY and SVGAGI. DNA for the CDR3: TGTGCCAGCAGTTACGGTAGCGGGAGGTCTACCTACGAGCAGTACTTC. This codes for CASSYGSGRSTYEQYF.

The rearrangement uses TRBV7-2 and TRBJ2-1; 12 bases map to TRBD2. The germline CDR1 and CDR2 sequences are SGHTA and FQGNSA. This CDR3 region has 17 residues. The V gene end was trimmed by 5 bases and the J gene end by 4 bases; junction bases not matched to a gene: 9. CDR3 region: CASSPRVGTSGYNEQFF. CDR3 coding DNA: TGTGCCAGCAGCCCAAGAGTGGGGACTAGCGGGTACAATGAGCAGTTCTTC.

The chain recombines TRBV30 with TRBJ2-1; TRBD2 matches 11 bases. Germline trimming cut 2 bases from V and 4 bases from J; bases unmatched to any gene: 4. The CDR3 is 15 amino acids. Per germline, CDR1 GTSNPN and CDR2 SVGIG (reference sequence). The DNA of the CDR3 is TGTGCCTGGAGTATAGCGGGAGGGGGATACAATGAGCAGTTCTTC. The encoded protein is CAWSIAGGGYNEQFF.

This clone was detected a few times. This rearrangement joins TRBV6-6 to TRBJ2-7, with a weak D call TRBD2 (6 bases). Germline CDR1 is MNHNY and CDR2 is SVGAGI (reference sequence). V shed 2 bases and J shed 5 bases, with 16 bases lying between them. The CDR3 consists of 15 residues. The CDR3 region is CASSYPPGREDEQYF. CDR3 coding DNA: TGTGCCAGCAGTTACCCACCGGGAAGGGAGGACGAGCAGTACTTC.